The source of this T cell receptor (beta chain) is a study of blood T cell repertoires in COVID-19 (dated by TCRdb to 2020 to 2021). About the investigation overall: ImmuneRACE Cohort 3 recovered participants were defined by two consecutive negative NP/OP PCR tests, healthcare professional clearance, or symptom resolution. Collaborator samples came from the United States, Italy and Spain and covered acute and convalescent phases of COVID-19. The repertoires were released in a freely available public database meant as a resource for research on the immune response to SARS-CoV-2. The samples were drawn from two sources: the first 160 participants of the ongoing ImmuneRACE study, and 1,000 to 1,500 subjects contributed by 6 global collaborators. Where HLA class I and class II types were available, the types were taken from metadata supplied by the sample provider, not from assay-based typing. The prospective study material was composed of cDNA or gDNA derived from T cells, B-cell-depleted T cells, or PBMCs. Sample metadata almost always included a de-identified subject ID, COVID-19 status, age in years and sex. Subjects who had been exposed to COVID-19, were actively infected with it, or had recovered from it provided the deeply sampled blood TCRbeta repertoires that made up the dataset.

In the prospective study, participants were roughly 18 to 95 years old, resided in about two dozen geographic areas of the United States, and were enrolled through a virtual design. Cohort assignment in the prospective study relied on participant-reported clinical history from a screening survey and a study questionnaire. Mobile phlebotomists in the prospective study collected whole blood, serum and a nasopharyngeal or oropharyngeal swab from every participant. Additional blood draws and questionnaires over an approximately 2-month period could optionally be provided by prospective study participants. Blood samples from the prospective study were shipped frozen or at room temperature prior to DNA extraction. CDR1 and CDR2, looked up from the germline V gene (reference sequence), are SEHNR and FQNEAQ. Taken from cysteine to phenylalanine, the CDR3 has 15 residues. Only the CDR3 portion is preserved as DNA: 45 bases, with reading frame beginning at the first base. V ends up 7 bases short and J 4 bases short, with an unmatched junction base count of 12.

TCRbeta CDR3 regions were amplified from genomic DNA using the immunoSEQ Assay, a bias-controlled multiplex PCR. The paper's processing steps were these. Within the assay, amplification of reference gene primers was used to estimate how many nucleated cells each sample contained. Sequence reads were collapsed and filtered to measure the absolute abundance of every unique TCRbeta CDR3 rearrangement. For each sample, productive Simpson clonality was calculated by taking the square root of Simpson's diversity index across productive rearrangements. TCRdb took over this immuneACCESS table, retaining in-frame rearrangements with V and J assigned. Such tables are incomplete; in checked studies, under half of the missing clones stem from an unresolved V gene, and the remainder is unexplained. V and J calls and clone size are those listed in that table; D and trimming were worked out from the DNA. The sample table holds over 130,000 clones, of which around 82% were seen once. The ten largest clones represent around 3.9% of the sample.

Summary of the overall study and its limitations: The quantity of clinical and demographic metadata differed by source and by participant and was supplied without curation.

Note on this clone: It lacks a known antigen. Within one base of it there is no much larger clone, and no base qualities were kept.

The sequence came from a man aged 50-60 years in a cohort exposed to, infected with or recovered from COVID-19 (not recorded which). Sequencing was done on a sample of PBMCs or T cells enriched from blood (not recorded which). The rearrangement combines TRBV7-9 with TRBJ2-5; 7 junctional bases match TRBD2. CDR3 loop: CASTSPPGGSETQYF. The DNA reads TGTGCCAGCACCAGCCCCCCGGGAGGATCAGAGACCCAGTACTTC.